Below, 11 T cell receptor beta chains from the same sample are listed, as sequenced in a study of regulatory T cells in long-lasting Graves disease. Time point denoted: persistent/refractory GD, antithyroid drugs over 5 years with positive TRAb. From RNA extracted from PBMCs, the TCR library was made. CDR3 regions were amplified by Arm-PCR using iRepertoire HTBI primers to build TCR beta libraries. MiXCR was run by TCRdb on the multiplex PCR reads, yielding one entry per CDR3 protein. The data show about 470,000 distinct CDR3 sequences, around 21% seen once. Material: peripheral blood mononuclear cells (PBMCs), obtained when the disease was refractory, from a patient treated with antithyroid drugs. These receptors came from a female donor with Graves disease.

The chain has TRBV9 and TRBJ1-5, with 8 bases lining up with TRBD1. V was clipped by 3 bases and J by 6 bases; unmatched bases: 11. CDR3 size: 16 residues. Germline assignment: CDR1 SGDLS and CDR2 YYNGEE. CDR3 nucleotide sequence: TGTGCCAGCAGCGGGGGGACAGGTTCGCCGTTTCAGCCCCAGCATTTT. Translation gives CASSGGTGSPFQPQHF.

V usage is TRBV3-1 and J usage is TRBJ1-1; D remains ambiguous. The length of the CDR3 is 13 residues. The V gene lost 3 bases and the J gene lost 5 bases, with 10 bases spanning the gap. Per the germline V gene, CDR1 is LGHDT and CDR2 is YNNKEL (reference sequence). CDR3 sequence (DNA): TGTGCCAGCAGCCATCCCACAGATACTGAAGCTTTCTTT. Protein product: CASSHPTDTEAFF.

This clonotype was seen once. The chain links TRBV19 to TRBJ1-1; D call uncertain. The CDR3 consists of 14 residues. Per the germline V gene, CDR1 is LNHDA and CDR2 is SQIVND (reference sequence). V was trimmed by 3 bases and J by 1 base, leaving 9 bases between them. In DNA, the CDR3 is TGTGCCAGTAGTATCGCTCTCTCGAACACTGAAGCTTTCTTT. Translating it yields CASSIALSNTEAFF.

V gene TRBV27 combines with J gene TRBJ1-4; 7 nucleotides line up with TRBD1. The V gene end was trimmed by 5 bases and the J gene end by 8 bases; junction bases not matched to a gene: 11. The germline V gene has CDR1 MNHEY and CDR2 SMNVEV (reference sequence). This CDR3 has 15 amino acids. CDR3 protein: CASSHNRGGGEKLFF. DNA for the CDR3: TGTGCCAGCAGTCACAACAGGGGCGGAGGGGAAAAACTGTTTTTT.

This clonotype was counted at least ten times. This chain joins TRBV15 and TRBJ1-4; D unclear. This CDR3 region has 14 residues. The germline gives CDR1 LNHNV, CDR2 YYDKDF (reference sequence). V shed 3 bases and J shed 6 bases, with 11 bases lying between them. DNA for the CDR3: TGTGCCACCAGCAGCCGGGGAGGCGATGAAAAACTGTTTTTT. This gives the protein CATSSRGGDEKLFF. The full variable domain, with the rest looked up from reference TRBV15 and TRBJ1-4, is DAMVIQNPRYQVTQFGKPVTLSCSQTLNHNVMYWYQQKSSQAPKLLFHYYDKDFNNEADTPDNFQSRRPNTSFCFLDIRSPGLGDTAMYLCATSSRGGDEKLFFGSGTQLSVL.

This clonotype was recorded a few times. A clone one base away is much larger, so this may be a read error. This chain connects TRBV28 to TRBJ1-6, with 11 bases that match TRBD1. The CDR3 length is 16 residues. The J segment lost 7 bases and the V segment lost 5 bases, leaving 7 bases of the junction unmatched. Germline CDR1 is MDHEN and CDR2 is SYDVKM. This CDR3 reads CASSPRTGGGNSPLHF. Here the CDR3 DNA reads TGTGCCAGCAGTCCCAGGACAGGGGGCGGAAATTCACCCCTCCACTTT.

The sample holds many counts of this clonotype. J is TRBJ2-5 and V is TRBV20-1; TRBD2 aligns across 9 bases. Germline trimming cut 2 bases from V and 4 bases from J; bases unmatched to any gene: 17. This CDR3 is built from 18 residues. Germline-derived CDR1 and CDR2 are DFQATT and SNEGSKA (reference sequence). CDR3 nucleotides: TGCAGTGCTAGACACTTCTACCGAAAGCGGGAGGCCTCAGAGACCCAGTACTTC. This gives the protein CSARHFYRKREASETQYF.

This clonotype appeared many times. CDR3 sequence reads: CASSFFLSSGRAHEQYF. In DNA, the CDR3 is TGTGCCAGCAGCTTTTTCCTCTCTAGCGGGAGGGCCCACGAGCAGTACTTC. The rearrangement links TRBV11-2 to TRBJ2-7; 12 positions match TRBD2. This CDR3 contains 17 residues. Germline-derived CDR1 and CDR2 are SGHAT and FQNNGV. Trimming cost V 3 bases and J 5 bases; bases outside gene matches: 11.

There are many counts of this clonotype. The gene calls are TRBV2 and TRBJ1-1; D call uncertain. This CDR3 has 13 residues. V dropped 4 bases and J dropped 5 bases, with 11 bases sitting between them. The germline CDR1 and CDR2 sequences are SNHLY and FYNNEI. CDR3: CASSGYGWTEAFF. The DNA for the CDR3 is TGTGCCAGCAGTGGGTACGGTTGGACTGAAGCTTTCTTT. Full variable domain (remainder filled in from reference TRBV2 and TRBJ1-1): EPEVTQTPSHQVTQMGQEVILRCVPISNHLYFYWYRQILGQKVEFLVSFYNNEISEKSEIFDDQFSVERPDGSNFTLKIRSTKLEDSAMYFCASSGYGWTEAFFGQGTRLTVV.

There are many counts of this clonotype. The V and J genes are TRBV20-1 and TRBJ2-7, with D possibly matching TRBD2 (5 bases). The CDR3 consists of 11 residues. Germline CDR1 and CDR2: DFQATT and SNEGSKA (reference sequence). Between the trimmed V and J ends, which lost 3 bases and 6 bases, there was a span of 9 bases. The CDR3 loop reads CSARTGSEQYF. The CDR3 DNA sequence: TGCAGTGCTAGGACTGGGAGCGAGCAGTACTTC.

V is TRBV9 and J is TRBJ1-3; no clear D. V lost 0 bases to trimming and J lost 7 bases, with 17 bases between them. In germline, CDR1 is SGDLS, CDR2 YYNGEE. The CDR3 has 16 residues. The CDR3 loop reads CASSVVSRPKTNTIYF. The CDR3 DNA reads TGTGCCAGCAGCGTAGTATCCCGGCCTAAGACGAACACCATATATTTT.